This TCR beta chain stems from a study of blood T cell repertoires in COVID-19. Study context: The analysed material was cDNA or gDNA that came from T cells, B-cell-depleted T cells, or PBMCs.

Data came from immunoSEQ multiplex PCR; TCRdb stores just in-frame clones and leaves some out. The repertoire holds around 200,000 clones, with approximately 90% as singletons. The material sequenced was peripheral blood. This TCR derives from a woman under 30 who had recovered from COVID-19.

CDR3 loop: CATSERTGNTEAFF. The CDR3 nucleotides read TGTGCCACCAGTGAACGGACAGGGAACACTGAAGCTTTCTTT. The chain employs TRBV24-1 and TRBJ1-1, with 7 bases identical to TRBD1. The CDR3 covers 14 residues. With V trimmed by 4 bases and J by 1 base, 2 bases remained unmatched. Per the germline V gene, CDR1 is KGHDR and CDR2 is SFDVKD.